This T cell receptor (beta chain) emerged from a study of T cell repertoires in cytomegalovirus infection. Study summary: CMV epitopes used comprised recently identified HLA-C-restricted ones and well-studied HLA-B-restricted ones.

From the reads, TCRdb called clonotypes with MiXCR, one entry per CDR3 protein. The table records around 500,000 distinct CDR3 sequences, about two fifths of them present only once. Germline lookup yields CDR1 SGHVS and CDR2 FNYEAQ. CDR3 length equals 14 residues. V shed 1 base, J shed 10 bases, and the junction held 4 bases outside the gene matches. This clonotype was picked up a small number of times. What it recognizes is unknown. Points from the study as a whole: Accumulated public TCR beta family frequency recognized individuals carrying CMV together with the relevant HLA. Dominating the ex vivo response were TCR beta clonotypes that were CMV-specific and HLA-C-restricted.

The input for sequencing was cultured PBMCs, taken from culture after CMV antigen stimulation. The gene calls are TRBV7-6 and TRBJ1-6; 7 bases agree with TRBD1. The clonotype originates from a human donor in good health (CMV status not recorded). Some clones in this sample may be carry-over from other donors' samples. The CDR3 here is CASSLGGDSSPLHF. CDR3 DNA: TGTGCCAGCAGCTTAGGGGGGGACAGCTCACCCCTCCACTTT.